Below are 12 T cell receptor beta chains sequenced from a single sample in a study of T-cell memory formation after mild COVID-19. TCRdb re-called the 5' RACE reads through MiXCR, storing one row per CDR3 protein. The top ten clones hold about 11% of a sample with about 160,000 distinct CDR3 sequences, roughly 28% of them seen once. The sample taken for sequencing was PBMCs or a T cell subset sorted from them (not recorded which). These receptors were taken from an adult woman who had mild COVID-19 (a few samples of this study predate the infection). Cell type and time point are not known.

This chain links TRBV6-2 or TRBV6-3 with TRBJ1-2, with 7 bases lining up with TRBD1. The germline gives CDR1 MNHEY, CDR2 SVGEGT. The CDR3 is 18 residues long. Trimming at V came to 0 bases and at J to 7 bases, leaving 17 bases not matched to a gene. As DNA, the CDR3 is TGTGCCAGCAGTTACTCGGAACAGGGGAGCCGAAGAGAGGGTGGCTACACCTTC. Its protein product is CASSYSEQGSRREGGYTF.

This clonotype was recorded a few times. A junction end diverges from the germline sequence, so it may reflect a read error. This sequence joins TRBV7-7 and TRBJ2-7; no clear D. Germline CDR1 reads SSHAT; CDR2 reads FNYEAQ (reference sequence). The CDR3 extends over 12 amino acids. CDR3 protein: CASSQGMGEQYF. DNA for the CDR3: TGTGCTAGCAGCCAAGGGATGGGCGAGCAGTACTTC.

This clonotype showed up just a few times. This chain uses TRBV29-1 with TRBJ2-1, with a weak D call TRBD2 (8 bases). V gave up 6 bases and J gave up 3 bases, with 12 bases separating them. This CDR3 spans 13 amino acids. The V gene's germline CDR1 is SQVTM and CDR2 ANQGSEA. Written as DNA, the CDR3 is TGCAGCGTCGGGGGGGACAGCTACAATGAGCAGTTCTTC. Translating gives CSVGGDSYNEQFF.

The rearrangement uses TRBV3-1 and TRBJ2-1; TRBD1 might be the D (5 bases). The V gene lost 3 bases and the J gene lost 8 bases, with 14 bases spanning the gap. The CDR3 consists of 14 residues. Germline-derived CDR1 and CDR2 are LGHDT and YNNKEL (reference sequence). The CDR3 sequence: CASSQNAGNDEQFF. The CDR3 nucleotides read TGTGCCAGCAGCCAGAATGCAGGGAATGATGAGCAGTTCTTC.

This chain connects TRBV5-4 to TRBJ2-7; the D is unclear. Germline CDR1 is SGHNT and CDR2 is YYREEE (reference sequence). The CDR3 consists of 13 residues. The germline V and J ends were trimmed by 7 bases and 4 bases, with 15 bases remaining between them. The CDR3 sequence: CASLSRLVYEQYF. CDR3 DNA: TGTGCCAGCCTGTCCCGTCTAGTGTACGAGCAGTACTTC.

This clonotype has more than one count but fewer than ten. The chain recombines TRBV20-1 with TRBJ2-5; 9 bases are a match to TRBD2. The V gene end was trimmed by 1 base and the J gene end by 4 bases; junction bases not matched to a gene: 1. This CDR3 spans 13 amino acids. Germline V gives CDR1 DFQATT, CDR2 SNEGSKA (reference sequence). For the CDR3, the DNA is TGCAGTGCTAGAGTACTAGCGGGAGAGACCCAGTACTTC. This codes for CSARVLAGETQYF.

Comments on this clonotype: Its ends do not fully match the called genes, so a read error is possible. The chain couples TRBV6-5 to TRBJ1-1; 7 nucleotides align to TRBD1. CDR1 and CDR2 from the germline V gene are MNHEY and SVGAGI. The CDR3 is 15 residues long. The CDR3 is CASSYEDRANTEAFF. CDR3 nucleotide sequence: TGTGCCAGTAGTTATGAAGACAGGGCCAACACTGAAGCTTTCTTT.

This clonotype occurred a few times. The chain uses TRBV7-9 and TRBJ2-5; TRBD2 aligns across 11 bases. The CDR3 has 16 amino acids. In germline, CDR1 is SEHNR, CDR2 FQNEAQ (reference sequence). V dropped 4 bases and J dropped 4; count of bases not matched to a gene: 8. The chain's CDR3 is CASSSLAGGPGETQYF. The CDR3 DNA reads TGTGCCAGCAGCTCCTTAGCGGGAGGGCCGGGAGAGACCCAGTACTTC.

The J gene is TRBJ2-7, the V gene TRBV20-1; D tentatively reads TRBD1 or TRBD2 (5 bases each). From germline, CDR1 is DFQATT and CDR2 SNEGSKA (reference sequence). V was pared by 6 bases and J by 4 bases, with 22 bases between. CDR3 length equals 15 residues. CDR3 protein: CSASRSGSGTYEQYF. CDR3 nucleotides: TGCAGTGCCTCTCGCTCAGGGTCGGGAACGTACGAGCAGTACTTC.

The chain carries TRBV6-5 and TRBJ1-1; the D gene is possibly TRBD1 (5 bases). The CDR3 totals 15 residues. Between the trimmed V and J ends, which lost 0 bases and 7 bases, there was a span of 15 bases. Germline V lookup: CDR1 MNHEY, CDR2 SVGAGI. The CDR3 loop reads CASSYSPGQRSEAFF. The DNA of the CDR3 is TGTGCCAGCAGTTACTCGCCGGGGCAAAGGAGTGAAGCTTTCTTT.

The chain employs TRBV20-1 and TRBJ1-2; D is possibly TRBD1 (5 bases). CDR3 size: 15 residues. Germline V gene lookup returns CDR1 DFQATT and CDR2 SNEGSKA (reference sequence). V dropped 0 bases and J dropped 1 base, with 12 bases sitting between them. This CDR3 is CSARDHRDGNYGYTF. CDR3 in DNA: TGCAGTGCTAGAGATCATCGGGACGGTAACTATGGCTACACCTTC.

The chain carries TRBV3-1 and TRBJ1-2; 8 bases map to TRBD1. Germline values: CDR1 LGHDT, CDR2 YNNKEL (reference sequence). The CDR3 is made up of 15 amino acids. Germline trimming cut 4 bases from V and 4 bases from J; bases unmatched to any gene: 8. The CDR3 loop is CASSPWTGYSYGYTF. The CDR3, as DNA: TGTGCCAGCAGCCCTTGGACAGGGTACAGCTATGGCTACACCTTC.